This is a list of T cell receptor beta chains from one sample in a study of shared clonotypes between healthy human individuals. Clones were sequenced by immunoSEQ multiplex PCR, and TCRdb holds only the in-frame ones, with some missing. The sample shows millions of clones, roughly 96% of them seen only once. The sample comprised naive CD4+ T cells sorted from blood. Receptors were obtained from a man between 18 and 29 years old in good health. The CDR3 runs from the conserved cysteine through the conserved F or W. A D gene is named only where the DNA matches it firmly. Clone size is shown for a subset of rows, as once, few, many or a class of expanded clone.

V,D,size,J,DNA,CDR3
TRBV7-3,-,-,TRBJ2-5,TGTGCCAGCAAACCAGAGGCGATCCAAGAGACCCAGTACTTC,CASKPEAIQETQYF
TRBV11-2,TRBD1,once,TRBJ1-5,TGTGCCAGCAGGGGACAGGGAGGAAATCAGCCCCAGCATTTT,CASRGQGGNQPQHF
TRBV7-2,TRBD2,-,TRBJ2-1,TGTGCCAGCAGCTTAGTACCCCCAACTAGCGGCTTCTACAATGAGCAGTTCTTC,CASSLVPPTSGFYNEQFF
TRBV21-1,-,-,TRBJ1-4,TGTGCCAGCAGCAAATGGGGCCCGAGGGCAAAACTGTTTTTT,CASSKWGPRAKLFF
TRBV11-2,TRBD1,-,TRBJ2-7,TGTGCCAGCAGCTTACAGGGGGTAACATCCTACGAGCAGTACTTC,CASSLQGVTSYEQYF
TRBV5-1,-,-,TRBJ1-2,TGCGCCAGCAGCCGGGACGGAGCATATGGCTACACCTTC,CASSRDGAYGYTF
TRBV5-1,-,-,TRBJ1-2,TGCGCCAGCAGCTTGGAGGTCAACAACTATGGCTACACCTTC,CASSLEVNNYGYTF
TRBV4-3,-,-,TRBJ1-5,TGCGCCAGCAGCCAAGATCAAGTCGGAATCCATCAGCCCCAGCATTTT,CASSQDQVGIHQPQHF
TRBV6-5,TRBD2,-,TRBJ2-1,TGTGCCAGCAGTCGCGGGACTAGCGGGACCAATGAGCAGTTCTTC,CASSRGTSGTNEQFF
TRBV30,-,once,TRBJ1-1,TGTGCCTGGAGTGGCCCGAACACTGAAGCTTTCTTT,CAWSGPNTEAFF
TRBV27,TRBD1,-,TRBJ2-2,TGTGCCAGCAGTTTATGGTACAGGGGGCGGTCGAGCACCGGGGAGCTGTTTTTT,CASSLWYRGRSSTGELFF
TRBV7-9,-,-,TRBJ1-1,TGTGCCAGCAGCCCCCGGCGGCAATACACTGAAGCTTTCTTT,CASSPRRQYTEAFF
TRBV4-1,-,-,TRBJ1-1,TGCGCCAGCAGCCAAGATCTTCGGTGGGCGGTGAACACTGAAGCTTTCTTT,CASSQDLRWAVNTEAFF
TRBV5-1,-,-,TRBJ1-2,TGCGCCAGCAGCTTGGGGTTTTATGGAGGCGGATCTGGCTACACCTTC,CASSLGFYGGGSGYTF
TRBV6-5,-,once,TRBJ1-5,TGTGCCAGCTCCGAGGCAGGGATGGGCAATCAGCCCCAGCATTTT,CASSEAGMGNQPQHF
TRBV30,-,-,TRBJ2-5,TGTGCCTGGAGTGGGGGGTTGCAAGAGACCCAGTACTTC,CAWSGGLQETQYF
TRBV6-1,-,-,TRBJ1-1,TGTGCCAGTCGACAGGCGATCAACACTGAAGCTTTCTTT,CASRQAINTEAFF
TRBV5-1,TRBD1,-,TRBJ2-5,TGCGCCAGCAGCTTGGCCGACAGGGATGCGGAGACCCAGTACTTC,CASSLADRDAETQYF
TRBV7-2,-,-,TRBJ1-1,TGTGCCAGCAGCACCCTAGCGGGACAAGGTGAGGCTTTCTTT,CASSTLAGQGEAFF
TRBV6-6,-,-,TRBJ2-1,TGTGCCAGCAGTTACATTAACAATGAGCAGTTCTTC,CASSYINNEQFF
TRBV7-9,-,-,TRBJ1-3,TGTGCCAGCAGCTTCCCACAGCAGGACTCTGGAAACACCATATATTTT,CASSFPQQDSGNTIYF
TRBV28,-,-,TRBJ1-3,TGTGCCAGCAGTTCCCGCGGAAACACCATATATTTT,CASSSRGNTIYF
TRBV29-1,-,-,TRBJ2-3,TGCAGCGTTGGTGTGGCAGGGGTCACAGATACGCAGTATTTT,CSVGVAGVTDTQYF
TRBV7-2,-,-,TRBJ1-5,TGTGCCAGCAGCCCCTCGTGGAGCAATCAGCCCCAGCATTTT,CASSPSWSNQPQHF
TRBV5-1,-,-,TRBJ2-7,TGCGCCAGCAGCTTGGAAGCCTCGCAGGTTGGAAACGGCAGAAACTACGAGCAGTACTTC,CASSLEASQVGNGRNYEQYF
TRBV18,-,-,TRBJ2-7,TGTGCCAGCTCACCATCCGGGCCACGAGTCCACGAGCAGTACTTC,CASSPSGPRVHEQYF
TRBV6-1,TRBD1,-,TRBJ2-1,TGTGCCAGCACCCGGACAGGGATTAATGAGCAGTTCTTC,CASTRTGINEQFF
TRBV19,TRBD1,-,TRBJ1-2,TGTGCCAGTAGTCGGGACAGGGTAGAGGGCTACACCTTC,CASSRDRVEGYTF
TRBV5-8,TRBD1,-,TRBJ1-5,TGTGCCAGCAGCCCCTCGGCCGACAGGGGTCATCAGCCCCAGCATTTT,CASSPSADRGHQPQHF
TRBV6-6,-,-,TRBJ2-4,TGTGCCAGCAGGCAAGGTGCGGTGTCCAAAAACATTCAGTACTTC,CASRQGAVSKNIQYF
TRBV5-1,TRBD2,-,TRBJ2-3,TGCGCCAGCAGCCGGACCCTAGCGGGGACAGATACGCAGTATTTT,CASSRTLAGTDTQYF
TRBV6-5,-,-,TRBJ2-7,TGTGCCAGCAGCTCCCGTTACGAGCAGTACTTC,CASSSRYEQYF